This T cell receptor beta chain was found in a study of T cell changes during pregnancy in multiple sclerosis. The CDR3 is 13 residues long. The J segment lost 4 bases and the V segment lost 5 bases, leaving 7 bases of the junction unmatched. CDR1 and CDR2 from the germline V gene are SQVTM and ANQGSEA. Profiled with immunoSEQ multiplex PCR; TCRdb holds only in-frame clones, not every one. This table holds 90,000 to 120,000 clones, roughly 92% found once. The rearrangement joins TRBV29-1 to TRBJ2-7; 8 nucleotides line up with TRBD1. This clonotype was obtained from a female donor with multiple sclerosis, enrolled in a pregnancy study. Sequenced here: peripheral blood, sampled after pregnancy. CDR3 amino acids: CSVRGTGFYEQYF. CDR3 in DNA: TGCAGCGTTCGGGGGACAGGATTTTACGAGCAGTACTTC.